These T cell receptor beta chains were read from a single sample in a study of response to subunit inactivated influenza vaccine. TCRdb passed the RT-PCR reads through MiXCR, listing each CDR3 protein once. The table lists about 300,000 distinct CDR3 sequences, 22% of them singletons. The sequences come from PBMCs from blood, collected less than 22 months after vaccination. The receptors were sampled from a man aged 50 to 69 who received an inactivated influenza vaccine. The CDR3 runs from the conserved cysteine through the conserved F or W. D genes are given only for firm matches.

d_call,v_call,cdr3_aa
.,TRBV24-1,CATSRRRPPDTQYF
TRBD1,TRBV6-1,CASRDLGQGVGYTF
.,TRBV2,CASSQKNQPQHF
.,TRBV27,CASSLSPRIQPQHF
TRBD1,TRBV4-3,CASSPGTGGPEAFF
TRBD2,TRBV27,CASSRAGGLNIQYF
TRBD2,TRBV20-1,CGATSGKETQYF
TRBD1,TRBV5-1,CASSTTDRVNTEAFF
TRBD1,TRBV10-3,CAISADRMVVEQYF
TRBD1,TRBV5-1,CASSSPAGGLETQYF
.,TRBV6-1,CASRRDGTVSNTEAFF
.,TRBV19,CASSSPDGVYSNQPQHF
TRBD2,TRBV7-6,CASSLEASGIPTDTQYF
.,TRBV9,CASSVGGGLSTGELFF
.,TRBV12-3/TRBV12-4,CASSLGPKFYGYTF
.,TRBV4-2,CASSQEGLKSNEQFF
.,TRBV29-1,CSVFKGHEQFF
.,TRBV23-1,CVSRQSTGTENTEAFF
.,TRBV10-1,CASNQPQHF
TRBD1,TRBV5-1,CASSGGGGPEAFF
.,TRBV4-1,CASSQDWDGYYGYTF
TRBD2,TRBV28,CASNVGSTSGRGHSYEQYF
.,TRBV6-1,CASRSTPVNTEAFF
.,TRBV12-3/TRBV12-4,CASRSSLNTEAFF
TRBD2,TRBV5-6,CASSARLGLAGSYEQYF
TRBD1,TRBV3-1,CASSQGQGLNQPQHF
.,TRBV29-1,CSAYQNTEAFF
.,TRBV3-1,CASSPITGELFF
TRBD2,TRBV3-1,CASSPGLAGSYEQYF
TRBD2,TRBV27,CASTLAGADYNEQFF
.,TRBV2,CASRPARSSYNEQFF
.,TRBV7-2,CASSRTGTKDFQPQHF
TRBD1,TRBV12-3/TRBV12-4,CASSPGQGASYNEQFF
TRBD1,TRBV4-1,CASSRTGAGNYGYTF
TRBD2,TRBV5-1,CASSLGTSGPITDTQYF
.,TRBV20-1,CSARDLSGIRGMAEAFF
.,TRBV2,CASSVKTNTEAFF
.,TRBV27,CASSPSHGEQYF
TRBD1,TRBV10-3,CAISELRDRGPTEAFF
.,TRBV29-1,CSVEMGGLTNEKLFF
.,TRBV5-1,CASSLSGKLNYGYTF
TRBD1,TRBV12-3/TRBV12-4,CASSGQGPNEQFF
TRBD1,TRBV6-2/TRBV6-3,CASSYSTGPRMAQHF
.,TRBV30,CAWSVLGPF
TRBD1,TRBV5-6,CASSLGQGPVKSSPLHF
.,TRBV20-1,CSAKSSRTGELFF
.,TRBV28,CAGRAGQFSSYEQYF
TRBD1,TRBV2,CASRAGQAYYGYTF
TRBD1,TRBV27,CASSTDRASEQYF
.,TRBV11-2,CASIHGMDNEQFF
.,TRBV9,CASSPSLSYEQYF
.,TRBV5-1,CASVAQPSADEQFF
.,TRBV10-3,CAAGNSYNSPLHF
TRBD1,TRBV24-1,CATSDSGTVRETQYF
.,TRBV20-1,CSARGGGGTFGNTIYF